This T cell receptor (beta chain) was retrieved from a study of T-cell memory formation after mild COVID-19. In the study overall: Largely, TCR clusters stayed within a single donor. General observations from the study: Contracting clones localized mainly to CM and EM when CD4+ and mainly to EMRA when CD8+. In pre-infection memory, a portion of responding clones appeared, which suggested that cross-reactive memory joined.

With regard to this clonotype: As yet, its antigen is unknown.

Trimming removed 5 bases at V and 6 bases at J, with 16 bases between. This CDR3 comprises 14 residues. CDR1 and CDR2 from the germline V gene are SGHVS and FQNEAQ. After 5'RACE with constant-segment primers, TCR alpha and TCR beta cDNA libraries carrying sample barcodes and UMIs were obtained. TCRdb reanalysed the 5' RACE reads using MiXCR and keeps one entry per CDR3 protein. The top ten hold approximately 40% of the sample, which has 95,000 to 120,000 distinct CDR3 sequences, 20% to 25% seen once. The rearrangement joins TRBV7-8 to TRBJ1-2, with D possibly matching TRBD1 (6 bases). Sequencing was done on a sample of PBMCs or a T cell subset sorted from them (not recorded which). This receptor was identified in a man in his late teens or twenties who had mild COVID-19 (a few samples of this study predate the infection). Cell type and time point are not known. The CDR3 is CASSLTWGADGYTF. For the CDR3, the DNA is TGTGCCAGCAGCCTGACTTGGGGGGCCGATGGCTACACCTTC. The variable domain in full, completed from reference TRBV7-8 and TRBJ1-2, reads GAGVSQSPRYKVAKRGQDVALRCDPISGHVSLFWYQQALGQGPEFLTYFQNEAQLDKSGLPSDRFFAERPEGSVSTLKIQRTQQEDSAVYLCASSLTWGADGYTFGSGTRLTVV.